Listed here are 28 T cell receptor beta chains from one sample, sequenced in a study of regulatory T cells in long-lasting Graves disease. Researchers made TCR beta libraries by using iRepertoire HTBI primers and running Arm-PCR on CDR3 regions. TCRdb re-analysed the multiplex PCR reads in MiXCR, keeping a single row per CDR3 protein. The data show 450,000 to 700,000 distinct CDR3 sequences, less than 15% seen once. The time point denotes: newly diagnosed GD, antithyroid drugs for less than 3 months. The TCR library was made from RNA extracted from PBMCs. The data also belong to a second study, concerning T cells in Graves' hyperthyroidism and ophthalmopathy.

Here the sequenced sample was peripheral blood mononuclear cells (PBMCs), taken at new diagnosis, from a patient treated with antithyroid drugs. The receptors shown here come from a man aged 30 to 39 with Graves disease.

A few counts support this clonotype. This chain connects TRBV10-2 to TRBJ1-6; 8 bases map to TRBD1. The CDR3 consists of 15 residues. V shed 3 bases and J 8 bases; nucleotides not matched to a gene: 6. Germline V gene lookup returns CDR1 WSHSY and CDR2 SAAADI. DNA for the CDR3: TGCGCCAGCAGTGATTCCGGACAGGGATATTCACCCCTCCACTTT. Protein product: CASSDSGQGYSPLHF.

V and J are TRBV25-1 and TRBJ1-4; 9 bases map to TRBD1. The V gene's germline CDR1 is MGHDK and CDR2 SYGVNS. The CDR3 is made up of 15 amino acids. The ends lost 1 base at V and 7 bases at J; junction bases unmatched: 4. The CDR3 region has the DNA TGTGCCAGCAGTGAATGGGGGACAGGGAGTGAAAAACTGTTTTTT. This sequence encodes CASSEWGTGSEKLFF.

This clonotype appeared many times. The rearrangement links TRBV20-1 to TRBJ2-7, with D possibly matching TRBD1 (6 bases). V was pared by 2 bases and J by 3 bases, with 14 bases between. The CDR3 contains 14 residues. CDR1 DFQATT and CDR2 SNEGSKA come from the germline V gene (reference sequence). The CDR3 nucleotides are TGCAGTGCTAGAACCCCCCACAGGGACTACGAGCAGTACTTC. Amino acids: CSARTPHRDYEQYF.

This clonotype was found many times. J is TRBJ2-5 and V is TRBV20-1; 7 nucleotides agree with TRBD2. The CDR3 totals 11 residues. Trimming took 6 bases from V and 2 from J; bases not matched to a gene: 0. CDR1 and CDR2 (germline): DFQATT, SNEGSKA (reference sequence). CDR3 in DNA: TGCAGTGCGGGACTACAAGAGACCCAGTACTTC. It specifies CSAGLQETQYF.

This chain joins TRBV7-2 and TRBJ2-3, with 7 nucleotides matching TRBD2. After removal of 3 bases from V and 1 base from J, the junction contained 10 bases not matched to a gene. Germline V gives CDR1 SGHTA, CDR2 FQGNSA. This CDR3 region has 17 residues. This CDR3 is CASSLWRSSGGTDTQYF. The DNA of the CDR3 is TGTGCCAGCAGCTTGTGGCGATCTAGCGGTGGCACAGATACGCAGTATTTT.

Points on this clonotype: A junction end diverges from the germline sequence, so it may reflect a read error. The chain uses TRBV5-8 and TRBJ2-1; D gene uncertain. Germline V CDR1 and CDR2: SGHTS, YDEGEE. The CDR3 runs 13 residues. The CDR3 region is CASVGWSYSEQFF. The CDR3 nucleotides are TGTGCCAGCGTTGGCTGGTCCTACAGTGAGCAGTTCTTC.

This clonotype turned up a few times. The chain joins TRBV10-3 to TRBJ1-1; D is possibly TRBD1 (5 bases). Germline CDR1 is ENHRY and CDR2 is SYGVKD. There are 15 residues in the CDR3. Trimming removed 6 bases at V and 1 base at J, with 15 bases between. CDR3 protein: CAIRNMDNGNTEAFF. CDR3 DNA sequence: TGTGCCATCAGAAACATGGACAACGGGAACACTGAAGCTTTCTTT.

In the case of this clonotype: A much bigger clone sits one base away, suggesting this may be a read error. The J gene is TRBJ1-1, the V gene TRBV29-1; tentative D call: TRBD1 (5 bases). The CDR3 runs 12 residues. The V gene's germline CDR1 is SQVTM and CDR2 ANQGSEA. The V gene lost 5 bases and the J gene lost 0 bases, with 7 bases spanning the gap. The DNA of the CDR3 is TGCAGCGTTATAGGGGTGAACACTGAAGCTTTCTTT. The encoded protein is CSVIGVNTEAFF.

This clonotype appeared many times. V and J are TRBV6-1 and TRBJ1-1, with no clear D. Per germline, CDR1 MNHNS and CDR2 SASEGT. V was pared by 5 bases and J by 1 base, with 8 bases between. The CDR3 runs to 13 residues. CDR3 sequence reads: CASSTRRNTEAFF. Written as DNA, the CDR3 is TGTGCCAGCAGTACCCGGAGGAACACTGAAGCTTTCTTT.

This chain joins TRBV10-2 and TRBJ2-5; TRBD2 agrees at 8 bases. Germline CDR1 reads WSHSY; CDR2 reads SAAADI. Trimming took 5 bases from V and 5 from J; bases not matched to a gene: 10. The CDR3 runs to 15 residues. The CDR3 sequence is CASSRSAGVGETQYF. CDR3 coding DNA: TGCGCCAGCAGTCGGTCAGCGGGGGTGGGGGAGACCCAGTACTTC.

In this sample, this clonotype turned up many times. A junction end diverges from the germline sequence, so it may reflect a read error. The chain combines TRBV20-1 with TRBJ2-1; D tentatively fits TRBD1 or TRBD2 (5 bases each). This CDR3 has 11 amino acids. CDR1 and CDR2 (germline): DFQATT, SNEGSKA (reference sequence). Here the CDR3 DNA reads TGCAGTGCTCTCGGGACGCTAGCTGGCATCTTC. Translating it yields CSALGTLAGIF.

The chain recombines TRBV27 with TRBJ1-5, with TRBD1 identical over 10 bases. Germline V gene lookup returns CDR1 MNHEY and CDR2 SMNVEV (reference sequence). V gave up 8 bases and J gave up 8 bases; unmatched junction bases: 15. This CDR3 has 16 amino acids. CDR3 protein: CASSPGTGDPREPQHF. The CDR3 DNA follows: TGTGCCAGCTCGCCCGGGACAGGGGACCCTAGGGAGCCCCAGCATTTT.

This clonotype was seen ten or more times. This chain links TRBV20-1 with TRBJ2-1; D is undetermined. The CDR3 extends over 14 amino acids. Trimming removed 5 bases from V and 0 bases from J, with 11 bases in between. The germline gives CDR1 DFQATT, CDR2 SNEGSKA (reference sequence). CDR3 residues: CSAPSFSSYNEQFF. The DNA of the CDR3 is TGCAGTGCTCCGTCTTTTAGCTCCTACAATGAGCAGTTCTTC.

This clonotype has a handful of counts. V is TRBV24-1 and J is TRBJ2-2, with D possibly TRBD2 on 5 matching bases. The CDR3 totals 16 residues. CDR1 KGHDR and CDR2 SFDVKD come from the germline V gene. V lost 3 bases and J lost 8, with 18 bases in between. CDR3 in DNA: TGTGCCACCAGTGATGGTCGGGGAAGAGCGCGGGGGGAGCTGTTTTTT. Translated: CATSDGRGRARGELFF.

This clonotype occurred many times. V usage is TRBV29-1 and J usage is TRBJ2-5; D remains ambiguous. Trimming shortened V by 2 bases and J by 1 base, and 11 bases separated the two germline ends. The CDR3 sequence is 14 residues long. CDR1 SQVTM and CDR2 ANQGSEA come from the germline V gene. Written as DNA, the CDR3 is TGCAGCGTTGAACCAACAGCCTTCCAAGAGACCCAGTACTTC. Its protein product is CSVEPTAFQETQYF.

This clonotype was found many times. In DNA form, the CDR3 reads TGTGCCAGCGCCTGGGGGACAGGGGACAATAACTATGGCTACACCTTC. Translated: CASAWGTGDNNYGYTF. The chain carries TRBV27 and TRBJ1-2, with TRBD1 matching over 10 bases. This CDR3 has 16 amino acids. V dropped 8 bases and J dropped 1; count of bases not matched to a gene: 10. Germline V gene sequence: CDR1 MNHEY, CDR2 SMNVEV (reference sequence).

This clonotype was observed at least ten times. The gene calls are TRBV7-2 and TRBJ2-7, with 9 bases aligning to TRBD2. The J segment lost 5 bases and the V segment lost 1 base, leaving 9 bases of the junction unmatched. CDR1 and CDR2 (germline): SGHTA, FQGNSA. The CDR3 runs to 16 residues. DNA for the CDR3: TGTGCCAGCAGCTTAGTAAGCGTAGCGGGAGCGAACGAGCAGTACTTC. It codes for CASSLVSVAGANEQYF.

This clonotype was seen many times. The J gene is TRBJ2-5, the V gene TRBV14, with 9 bases matching TRBD1. Losses at the gene ends were 0 bases for V and 7 bases for J; bases not matched to a gene: 3. Germline-derived CDR1 and CDR2 are SGHDN and FVKESK. The CDR3 is 14 amino acids. The CDR3 protein is CASSQEGTGRTQYF. The CDR3 DNA is TGTGCCAGCAGCCAAGAAGGGACAGGGAGGACCCAGTACTTC.

This clonotype was recorded many times. This rearrangement joins TRBV5-6 to TRBJ1-1; D remains ambiguous. V was clipped by 3 bases and J by 1 base, with 7 bases between them. Germline V lookup: CDR1 SGHDT, CDR2 YYEEEE. This CDR3 has 13 residues. The CDR3 spells CASSSSPNTEAFF. The CDR3 coding sequence is TGTGCCAGCAGCTCCTCTCCGAACACTGAAGCTTTCTTT.

Worth noting for this clonotype: Possible read error: a much larger clone is one base away. The V and J genes are TRBV6-2 or TRBV6-3 and TRBJ2-4; the D call may be TRBD1 or TRBD2 (6 bases each). The assigned J gene may be wrong: the sequence end matches TRBJ2-5 better. CDR3 size: 15 residues. Germline CDR1 MNHEY, CDR2 SVGEGT. The chain's CDR3 is CDSSIDEGGGETQYF. The DNA for the CDR3 is TGTGACAGCAGTATTGACGAGGGGGGCGGTGAGACCCAGTACTTC.

Points on this clonotype: A read error may explain this, as a much larger clone is one base away. This chain uses TRBV7-9 with TRBJ2-3; TRBD2 matches 12 bases. The CDR3 contains 16 residues. The V segment lost 5 bases and the J segment 4 bases; nucleotides outside the gene matches: 7. CDR1 and CDR2 from the germline V gene are SEHNR and FQNEAQ (reference sequence). The chain's CDR3 is CASSPELAGGSDTQYF. The CDR3 nucleotides read TGTGCCAGCAGCCCAGAACTAGCGGGAGGCTCAGATACGCAGTATTTT.

This clonotype was seen a handful of times. J is TRBJ1-1 and V is TRBV25-1; D might be TRBD1 (6 bases). The CDR3 runs to 15 residues. Trimming took off 6 bases at V and 1 base at J, with 15 bases between the two ends. Germline CDR1 and CDR2: MGHDK and SYGVNS. CDR3 nucleotide sequence: TGTGCCAGCAGACGAACAGGGTCCGGGAACACTGAAGCTTTCTTT. Amino acids: CASRRTGSGNTEAFF. The full variable domain, its missing parts supplied by reference TRBV25-1 and TRBJ1-1, is EADIYQTPRYLVIGTGKKITLECSQTMGHDKMYWYQQDPGMELHLIHYSYGVNSTEKGDLSSESTVSRIRTEHFPLTLESARPSHTSQYLCASRRTGSGNTEAFFGQGTRLTVV.

This clonotype turned up a few times. The rearrangement uses TRBV27 and TRBJ2-5; the D gene could be TRBD1 or TRBD2 (6 bases each). Trimming cost V 8 bases and J 7 bases, with 20 bases left between them. CDR3 size: 14 residues. Germline V gene sequence: CDR1 MNHEY, CDR2 SMNVEV (reference sequence). The CDR3 here is CASRGPSRGGTQYF. In DNA, the CDR3 is TGTGCCAGCCGGGGTCCTAGCAGGGGAGGGACCCAGTACTTC.

To note about this clonotype: This may be a read error: a much more frequent sequence differs by one nucleotide. The V call is TRBV6-2 or TRBV6-3, the J call TRBJ2-4; possible D gene TRBD2, 5 bases. Germline V gene sequence: CDR1 MNHEY, CDR2 SVGEGT. This CDR3 contains 16 residues. CDR3 sequence: CACSGGRTVSQGIQYF. In DNA form, the CDR3 reads TGTGCCTGCAGTGGAGGCCGGACGGTGAGCCAAGGCATTCAGTACTTC.

This clonotype was found many times. J is TRBJ2-1 and V is TRBV6-1, with D possibly TRBD2 on 5 matching bases. There are 15 residues in the CDR3. Germline V gives CDR1 MNHNS, CDR2 SASEGT. V shed 6 bases and J shed 2 bases, with 14 bases lying between them. The CDR3 loop is CASRSGMSPYNEQFF. The CDR3 DNA reads as TGTGCCAGCAGATCCGGGATGTCGCCCTACAATGAGCAGTTCTTC.

In its sample, this clonotype was seen many times. The chain joins TRBV24-1 to TRBJ2-3; D is possibly TRBD1 or TRBD2 (5 bases each). Per the germline V gene, CDR1 is KGHDR and CDR2 is SFDVKD. The CDR3 runs 16 residues. The V and J ends lost 3 bases and 0 bases respectively, with 12 bases between them. The CDR3 loop reads CATSDMGPSSTDTQYF. CDR3 nucleotides: TGTGCCACCAGTGATATGGGACCATCTAGCACAGATACGCAGTATTTT.

This clonotype came up many times. The rearrangement uses TRBV30 and TRBJ1-1, with D unclear. Trimming removed 5 bases from V and 6 bases from J, with 10 bases in between. This CDR3 has 11 residues. CDR1 is GTSNPN, CDR2 SVGIG, per germline (reference sequence). CDR3 protein: CAWFRAAEAFF. DNA of the CDR3: TGTGCCTGGTTTAGGGCTGCTGAAGCTTTCTTT. Complete variable domain (other parts from reference TRBV30 and TRBJ1-1): SQTIHQWPATLVQPVGSPLSLECTVEGTSNPNLYWYRQAAGRGLQLLFYSVGIGQISSEVPQNLSASRPQDRQFILSSKKLLLSDSGFYLCAWFRAAEAFFGQGTRLTVV.

This clonotype was recorded at least ten times. The chain links TRBV13 to TRBJ2-7; TRBD2 is a possible D gene (6 bases). Germline V gene lookup returns CDR1 PRHDT and CDR2 FYEKMQ (reference sequence). V was cut by 5 bases and J by 2 bases, with 13 bases left in between. This CDR3 comprises 14 residues. CDR3 loop: CASSIRDSPYEQYF. CDR3 DNA: TGTGCCAGCAGCATCCGGGACTCGCCCTACGAGCAGTACTTC.